The 2 T cell receptor beta chains in this list originate from one sample, sequenced in a study of response to subunit inactivated influenza vaccine. Each CDR3 protein is one row after TCRdb ran MiXCR on the RT-PCR reads. The sample has around 760,000 distinct CDR3 sequences, 11% to 15% seen once. The sample was PBMCs from blood, taken less than 15 days before vaccination. Receptor source: a man aged 45-65 years who received an inactivated influenza vaccine.

This clonotype has just a few counts. The V and J genes are TRBV5-1 and TRBJ1-1; D is ambiguous. Germline loops: CDR1 SGHRS, CDR2 YFSETQ. The V end was cut by 1 base, the J end by 1 base, with 5 bases between. The CDR3 extends over 13 amino acids. The CDR3 coding sequence is TGCGCCAGCAGCTTGTTGGCGAACACTGAAGCTTTCTTT. Encoded protein: CASSLLANTEAFF.

The chain uses TRBV28 and TRBJ2-3; the match to TRBD2 covers 10 bases. With 6 bases clipped from V and 1 base from J, the junction kept 13 bases outside the gene matches. The CDR3 length is 18 residues. CDR1 MDHEN and CDR2 SYDVKM come from the germline V gene. The CDR3 nucleotides are TGTGCCAGCAGCCCAGCCAGCGGGGGGGGCCTCGGCACAGATACGCAGTATTTT. Its translation: CASSPASGGGLGTDTQYF.